These 28 T cell receptor beta chains came from one sample sequenced in a study of memory CD4+ T cells and cytomegalovirus serostatus. The sort gate was single viable CD3+CD4+CD8-CD45RO+ cells for memory CD4+ T cells. This table comes from immunoSEQ multiplex PCR, and its TCRdb copy is limited to in-frame clones, with some not included. The table has tens of thousands of clones, about three quarters seen once. The sequencing input was memory CD4+ T cells from blood. These receptors came from an adult in good health and CMV-seronegative. Some clones in this sample may be carry-over from other donors' samples.

The chain links TRBV2 to TRBJ1-1, with 9 bases lining up with TRBD1. V lost 6 bases to trimming and J lost 2 bases; unmatched junction nucleotides: 4. The CDR3 extends over 14 amino acids. Germline-derived CDR1 and CDR2 are SNHLY and FYNNEI. The DNA for the CDR3 is TGTGCCAGCAGGCGGGACAGGGCTAACACTGAAGCTTTCTTT. This sequence encodes CASRRDRANTEAFF.

The chain joins TRBV29-1 to TRBJ2-7, with a tentative D call TRBD1 (6 bases). Looked up from germline, CDR1 is SQVTM and CDR2 is ANQGSEA. V was shortened by 2 bases and J by 12 bases, with 14 bases between the two germline ends. The CDR3 totals 11 residues. The CDR3 sequence: CSVEFGAGVYF. The CDR3, as DNA: TGCAGCGTTGAATTCGGGGCAGGGGTGTACTTC.

The chain joins TRBV7-9 to TRBJ1-2; unclear D gene. This CDR3 contains 13 residues. Trimming took 1 base from V and 7 from J, leaving 10 bases between them. Germline V gives CDR1 SEHNR, CDR2 FQNEAQ (reference sequence). The CDR3 region is CASSLGQAPGYTF. The DNA for the CDR3 is TGTGCCAGCAGCTTAGGACAAGCTCCTGGCTACACCTTC.

The V and J genes are TRBV7-9 and TRBJ1-1; 7 bases map to TRBD1. From germline, CDR1 is SEHNR and CDR2 FQNEAQ (reference sequence). The CDR3 totals 15 residues. Losses at the gene ends were 3 bases for V and 0 bases for J; bases not matched to a gene: 4. CDR3 nucleotide sequence: TGTGCCAGCAGCTTGAGTGGACAGGTGAACACTGAAGCTTTCTTT. Protein: CASSLSGQVNTEAFF.

This clone was counted a few times. V gene TRBV6-5 combines with J gene TRBJ1-1, with D unresolved. This CDR3 has 16 residues. Germline CDR1 is MNHEY and CDR2 is SVGAGI. V lost 2 bases and J lost 4, with 17 bases in between. The CDR3 DNA is TGTGCCAGCAGTTACCGTAGGGCAGCCCTGGGCACTGAAGCTTTCTTT. This sequence encodes CASSYRRAALGTEAFF.

To note about this clone: This CDR3 is also generated by other DNA sequences in the sample. The rearrangement links TRBV11-2 to TRBJ2-7; tentative D call: TRBD1 (6 bases). Per the germline V gene, CDR1 is SGHAT and CDR2 is FQNNGV. CDR3 length: 13 residues. Trimming cost V 8 bases and J 2 bases, with 13 bases left between them. Here the CDR3 DNA reads TGTGCCAGCCTTTCTTCAGGGGCCTACGAGCAGTACTTC. This gives the protein CASLSSGAYEQYF.

The genes are TRBV30 and TRBJ1-2; D call uncertain. The germline V gene has CDR1 GTSNPN and CDR2 SVGIG (reference sequence). CDR3 length equals 13 residues. V was clipped by 1 base and J by 6 bases, with 12 bases between them. The CDR3 region has the DNA TGTGCCTGGAGTGCCGGGGATGTGAATGGCTACACCTTC. Its protein is CAWSAGDVNGYTF.

The CDR3 sequence: CASSLSGGADTQYF. The CDR3 DNA follows: TGTGCCAGCAGCTTAAGCGGGGGTGCAGATACGCAGTATTTT. The chain joins TRBV11-1 to TRBJ2-3; 8 bases fit TRBD2. Germline V lookup: CDR1 SGHAT, CDR2 FQDESV (reference sequence). This CDR3 is 14 amino acids long. The V and J ends lost 2 bases and 4 bases, in that order; junction bases with no gene match: 2.

This clone was recorded a few times. The chain is built from TRBV28 and TRBJ1-1; D uncertain. In germline, CDR1 is MDHEN, CDR2 SYDVKM. The CDR3 is 15 amino acids. Trimming removed 2 bases from V and 2 bases from J, with 12 bases in between. This chain's CDR3 is CASSLMGNRNTEAFF. CDR3 DNA: TGTGCCAGCAGTTTAATGGGAAACAGAAACACTGAAGCTTTCTTT.

This clone was observed once. The chain joins TRBV7-2 to TRBJ2-3; D unresolved. Trimming pared 1 base from V and 8 bases from J, leaving 16 bases between. The CDR3 is 15 amino acids. Germline V gives CDR1 SGHTA, CDR2 FQGNSA. CDR3 sequence (DNA): TGTGCCAGCAGCTTAGGACCCGTCCTCCGGAGTACGCAGTATTTT. Protein product: CASSLGPVLRSTQYF. The full variable domain, in which reference TRBV7-2 and TRBJ2-3 provide the parts outside the CDR3, is GAGVSQSPSNKVTEKGKDVELRCDPISGHTALYWYRQSLGQGLEFLIYFQGNSAPDKSGLPSDRFSAERTGGSVSTLTIQRTQQEDSAVYLCASSLGPVLRSTQYFGPGTRLTVL.

V usage is TRBV7-2 and J usage is TRBJ2-7; no definite D call. The V end was cut by 5 bases, the J end by 4 bases, with 15 bases between. This CDR3 is built from 14 residues. Germline values: CDR1 SGHTA, CDR2 FQGNSA. The CDR3 DNA reads TGTGCCAGCAGCCAAACGACGGGCGCGTACGAGCAGTACTTC. It yields the protein CASSQTTGAYEQYF.

This clone is a singleton in its sample. The genes are TRBV7-8 and TRBJ1-6, with 8 bases identical to TRBD1. The CDR3 consists of 15 residues. V trimming: 5 bases; J trimming: 13 bases; junction bases outside the gene matches: 13. Germline lookup yields CDR1 SGHVS and CDR2 FQNEAQ. CDR3: CASSLQTGDPLPLHF. CDR3 DNA sequence: TGTGCCAGCAGCCTACAGACAGGGGACCCTCTGCCCCTCCACTTT. The entire variable domain, with the rest obtained from reference TRBV7-8 and TRBJ1-6, is as follows: GAGVSQSPRYKVAKRGQDVALRCDPISGHVSLFWYQQALGQGPEFLTYFQNEAQLDKSGLPSDRFFAERPEGSVSTLKIQRTQQEDSAVYLCASSLQTGDPLPLHFGNGTRLTVT.

This chain joins TRBV27 and TRBJ1-4; unclear D gene. The CDR3 has 15 residues. The germline V and J ends were trimmed by 2 bases and 0 bases, with 7 bases remaining between them. Germline values: CDR1 MNHEY, CDR2 SMNVEV (reference sequence). The CDR3 region has the DNA TGTGCCAGCAGTTTAACCCACTCAACTAATGAAAAACTGTTTTTT. Amino acids: CASSLTHSTNEKLFF.

This sequence joins TRBV9 and TRBJ2-7, with TRBD2 as a possible D gene (5 bases). Germline CDR1 reads SGDLS; CDR2 reads YYNGEE. The V end lost 4 bases, the J end lost 2 bases, and 13 bases lay between the germline ends. CDR3 size: 14 residues. The CDR3 region has the DNA TGTGCCAGCAGCCCGAGAATCGGGACCTACGAGCAGTACTTC. It is translated as CASSPRIGTYEQYF.

This chain connects TRBV11-3 to TRBJ2-3; D unclear. The CDR3 covers 14 residues. Trimming stripped 3 bases from V and 2 bases from J, with 9 bases between. Germline V gene sequence: CDR1 SGHNT, CDR2 YENEEA. Written as DNA, the CDR3 is TGTGCCAGCAGCTTCCAGACCCTCACAGATACGCAGTATTTT. This gives the protein CASSFQTLTDTQYF.

The CDR3 protein is CASSFRPANTEAFF. In nucleotides, the CDR3 is TGTGCCAGCAGCTTCAGACCGGCGAACACTGAAGCTTTCTTT. J is TRBJ1-1 and V is TRBV7-2, with D hard to call. The CDR3 length is 14 residues. The V and J ends lost 3 bases and 1 base respectively, with 9 bases between them. Germline loops: CDR1 SGHTA, CDR2 FQGNSA.

The V gene is TRBV21-1, the J gene TRBJ2-2; TRBD2 is the table's D call, not checked against the DNA. TRBV21-1 is assigned pseudogene status. This CDR3 has 19 residues. The CDR3 reads CASSKAQEGGQEPPGELFF. The CDR3 DNA reads as TGTGCCAGCAGCAAAGCGCAAGAGGGAGGACAAGAACCACCCGGGGAGCTGTTTTTT.

This clone was observed a single time. The chain has TRBV29-1 and TRBJ2-7; the D is unclear. Looked up from germline, CDR1 is SQVTM and CDR2 is ANQGSEA. Trimming pared 5 bases from V and 3 bases from J, leaving 8 bases between. This CDR3 comprises 11 residues. This CDR3 reads CSVWKGYEQYF. DNA of the CDR3: TGCAGCGTTTGGAAGGGCTACGAGCAGTACTTC.

V usage is TRBV19 and J usage is TRBJ1-2; TRBD1 might be the D (5 bases). The length of the CDR3 is 13 residues. The V gene's germline CDR1 is LNHDA and CDR2 SQIVND (reference sequence). V was shortened by 4 bases and J by 7 bases, with 13 bases between the two germline ends. This CDR3 is CASSTGFKTGYTF. Here the CDR3 DNA reads TGTGCCAGTAGTACAGGGTTCAAGACTGGCTACACCTTC.

This clone was counted a single time. The J gene is TRBJ1-4, the V gene TRBV9, with D maybe TRBD1 (5 bases). The ends were cut back, 3 bases at V and 8 bases at J, with 17 bases in the middle. The CDR3 runs 15 residues. From germline, CDR1 is SGDLS and CDR2 YYNGEE. The DNA for the CDR3 is TGTGCCAGCAGCGAATGGTCCGGGACGGAAGAAAAACTGTTTTTT. Amino acids: CASSEWSGTEEKLFF.

This clone was seen once. The chain employs TRBV4-2 and TRBJ2-7; 7 bases match TRBD1. Per germline, CDR1 LGHNA and CDR2 YNFKEQ. V trimming: 4 bases; J trimming: 0 bases; junction bases outside the gene matches: 6. This CDR3 spans 15 amino acids. The CDR3 loop reads CASSRSRDSSYEQYF. DNA of the CDR3: TGTGCCAGCAGCCGATCCCGGGACAGCTCCTACGAGCAGTACTTC.

V gene TRBV6-5 combines with J gene TRBJ2-1; possible D gene TRBD2, 6 bases. Trimming cost V 8 bases and J 6 bases, with 11 bases left between them. Germline CDR1 reads MNHEY; CDR2 reads SVGAGI. The CDR3 is 12 amino acids. CDR3 DNA: TGTGCCAGCGTGACTAGTGGCAATGAGCAGTTCTTC. This sequence encodes CASVTSGNEQFF.

The chain employs TRBV30 and TRBJ1-5; a weak D match, TRBD1 (5 bases). Looked up from germline, CDR1 is GTSNPN and CDR2 is SVGIG (reference sequence). Trimming shortened V by 0 bases and J by 5 bases, and 11 bases separated the two germline ends. This CDR3 is built from 14 residues. In nucleotides, the CDR3 is TGTGCCTGGAGTGTGAAGGACACATATCAGCCCCAGCATTTT. Protein product: CAWSVKDTYQPQHF.

CDR3 in DNA: TGTGCCACCAGCCTAGACAGGGGGCCTTCACCCCTCCACTTT. Protein sequence: CATSLDRGPSPLHF. The rearrangement links TRBV15 to TRBJ1-6; 10 nucleotides line up with TRBD1. The CDR3 sequence is 14 residues long. The germline gives CDR1 LNHNV, CDR2 YYDKDF (reference sequence). V dropped 5 bases and J dropped 9; count of bases not matched to a gene: 4.

The gene calls are TRBV4-2 and TRBJ2-5; weak D call: TRBD1 (6 bases). The CDR3 extends over 13 amino acids. V dropped 4 bases and J dropped 4 bases, with 10 bases sitting between them. Germline CDR1 is LGHNA and CDR2 is YNFKEQ. DNA of the CDR3: TGTGCCAGCAGCCCCGGGACACTAGAGACCCAGTACTTC. Protein product: CASSPGTLETQYF.

This rearrangement joins TRBV7-9 to TRBJ1-2, with D tentatively TRBD1 (6 bases). Germline V gene data show CDR1 as SEHNR and CDR2 as FQNEAQ (reference sequence). Trimming took 5 bases from V and 8 from J, leaving 18 bases between them. CDR3 length: 14 residues. For the CDR3, the DNA is TGTGCCAGCAGCCAAGATAGTGGGGGCTGGGGCTACACCTTC. Protein: CASSQDSGGWGYTF.

This chain links TRBV11-2 with TRBJ1-1; a weak D match, TRBD1 (6 bases). The CDR3 extends over 17 amino acids. Trimming left V 1 base short and J 4 bases short, with 19 bases between. Germline V gene lookup returns CDR1 SGHAT and CDR2 FQNNGV. CDR3 in amino acids: CASSLGVAGGWGTEAFF. CDR3 sequence (DNA): TGTGCCAGCAGCTTAGGGGTCGCGGGGGGCTGGGGCACTGAAGCTTTCTTT. Combining the CDR3 with reference TRBV11-2 and TRBJ1-1 gives the whole variable domain EAGVAQSPRYKIIEKRQSVAFWCNPISGHATLYWYQQILGQGPKLLIQFQNNGVVDDSQLPKDRFSAERLKGVDSTLKIQPAKLEDSAVYLCASSLGVAGGWGTEAFFGQGTRLTVV.

The rearrangement links TRBV4-2 to TRBJ2-7, with 10 positions matching TRBD2. There are 17 residues in the CDR3. Germline V gene sequence: CDR1 LGHNA, CDR2 YNFKEQ. Trimming removed 5 bases from V and 7 bases from J; junction bases left unmatched: 17. This chain's CDR3 is CASSDGTAGGSEGEQYF. The DNA of the CDR3 is TGTGCCAGCAGCGACGGAACAGCGGGGGGGTCCGAGGGGGAGCAGTACTTC.